The 10 T cell receptor beta chains listed next were all sequenced from one sample in a study of high-grade serous ovarian cancer treatment subgroups. Tumor samples were taken before definitive surgery or chemotherapy. Data came from immunoSEQ multiplex PCR; TCRdb stores just in-frame clones and leaves some out. This sample carries 35,000 to 45,000 clones, roughly 83% of them seen once, and the ten largest clones take about 3%. Sequenced sample: tumor tissue. These receptors were obtained from a human donor with high-grade serous ovarian cancer.

V usage is TRBV9 and J usage is TRBJ2-7; 8 bases agree with TRBD1. Germline V lookup: CDR1 SGDLS, CDR2 YYNGEE. Trimming took 0 bases from V and 2 from J; bases not matched to a gene: 1. The CDR3 runs 14 residues. The CDR3 DNA reads TGTGCCAGCAGCGTAGACAGGGGGGCCTACGAGCAGTACTTC. Its protein is CASSVDRGAYEQYF.

This sequence joins TRBV2 and TRBJ2-5, with a possible D match to TRBD2 (5 bases). Germline CDR1 SNHLY, CDR2 FYNNEI. The CDR3 extends over 15 amino acids. Trimming took 0 bases from V and 2 from J, leaving 10 bases between them. The CDR3 here is CASSEAADYQETQYF. The CDR3 coding sequence is TGTGCCAGCAGTGAAGCGGCAGACTATCAAGAGACCCAGTACTTC.

The rearrangement joins TRBV19 to TRBJ2-5; D could derive from TRBD1 or TRBD2 (6 bases each). Between the trimmed V and J ends, which lost 10 bases and 5 bases, there was a span of 20 bases. Germline CDR1 reads LNHDA; CDR2 reads SQIVND (reference sequence). The CDR3 runs 14 residues. CDR3 sequence: CATTSPGRGETQYF. For the CDR3, the DNA is TGTGCCACCACTAGCCCGGGAAGGGGGGAGACCCAGTACTTC.

The gene calls are TRBV7-2 and TRBJ2-5; D is tentatively TRBD1 or TRBD2 (6 bases each). CDR1 and CDR2 from the germline V gene are SGHTA and FQGNSA. Deletions cut 5 bases from V and 5 bases from J, with 15 bases between. The CDR3 has 14 residues. CDR3: CASSPGGRAETQYF. In nucleotides, the CDR3 is TGTGCCAGCAGCCCCGGGGGCCGGGCCGAGACCCAGTACTTC.

J is TRBJ2-3 and V is TRBV10-3, with TRBD2 identical over 7 bases. After removal of 0 bases from V and 4 bases from J, the junction contained 7 bases not matched to a gene. In germline, CDR1 is ENHRY, CDR2 SYGVKD. The CDR3 spans 16 residues. Here the CDR3 reads CAISESGGGPPDTQYF. The CDR3, as DNA: TGTGCCATCAGTGAGTCGGGGGGAGGGCCCCCAGATACGCAGTATTTT.

This clone was recorded a few times. As DNA, the CDR3 is TGTGCCAGCAGCTTACAATATACGCAGTATTTT. Protein sequence: CASSLQYTQYF. This rearrangement joins TRBV7-2 to TRBJ2-3; D remains unclear. V was cut by 2 bases and J by 7 bases, with 4 bases left in between. Germline V gene data show CDR1 as SGHTA and CDR2 as FQGNSA. This CDR3 is built from 11 residues.

V usage is TRBV7-2 and J usage is TRBJ1-2; 9 bases map to TRBD1. The CDR3 is 15 residues long. The ends lost 6 bases at V and 5 bases at J; junction bases unmatched: 10. Looked up from germline, CDR1 is SGHTA and CDR2 is FQGNSA. CDR3 nucleotides: TGTGCCAGCAGTCTACAGTGGGACAGGGTTTATGGCTACACCTTC. It encodes CASSLQWDRVYGYTF.

The J gene is TRBJ2-1, the V gene TRBV6-5, with a possible D match to TRBD2 (7 bases). Trimming cost V 0 bases and J 9 bases, with 12 bases left between them. CDR1 is MNHEY, CDR2 SVGAGI, per germline. This CDR3 is 14 amino acids long. The CDR3 protein is CASSYSGGGVEQFF. CDR3 coding DNA: TGTGCCAGCAGTTACTCAGGGGGGGGAGTTGAGCAGTTCTTC.

The V and J genes are TRBV13 and TRBJ2-6; weak D call: TRBD1 (6 bases). Germline CDR1 reads PRHDT; CDR2 reads FYEKMQ (reference sequence). This CDR3 is 15 amino acids long. The V end lost 4 bases, the J end lost 0 bases, and 7 bases lay between the germline ends. CDR3 in amino acids: CASSSRGSGANVLTF. Here the CDR3 DNA reads TGTGCCAGCAGCTCCAGGGGCTCTGGGGCCAACGTCCTGACTTTC.

The rearrangement links TRBV19 to TRBJ1-1; the match to TRBD1 covers 12 bases. V shed 4 bases, J shed 4 bases, and the junction held 7 bases outside the gene matches. The CDR3 covers 16 residues. Germline CDR1 and CDR2: LNHDA and SQIVND (reference sequence). CDR3 loop: CASSTGTGGSATEAFF. The DNA for the CDR3 is TGTGCCAGTAGTACCGGGACAGGGGGCAGCGCCACTGAAGCTTTCTTT.